This entry lists 10 T cell receptor beta chains sequenced from one sample in a study of chemoradiotherapy in HPV16-positive cancers. Measured with immunoSEQ multiplex PCR; TCRdb has only the in-frame clones, and not every one. The sample holds around 9,800 clones, less than 80% seen once. Sample collection occurred from a patient who underwent chemoradiotherapy. The receptors stem from a human donor with HPV-associated anogenital cancer.

This clone was recorded a few times. The chain couples TRBV4-1 to TRBJ1-4; TRBD1 matches 10 bases. This CDR3 is built from 13 residues. V dropped 0 bases and J dropped 13; count of bases not matched to a gene: 2. Germline CDR1 reads MGHRA; CDR2 reads YSYEKL. CDR3 DNA: TGCGCCAGCAGCCAAGATAGGGACAGGGGACTGTTTTTT. Amino acids: CASSQDRDRGLFF.

The chain employs TRBV7-9 and TRBJ2-5; D uncertain. This CDR3 is 11 amino acids long. Trimming left V 5 bases short and J 5 bases short, with 6 bases between. The germline V gene encodes CDR1 SEHNR and CDR2 FQNEAQ (reference sequence). The CDR3 sequence is CASSHEETQYF. The CDR3 DNA follows: TGTGCCAGCAGCCACGAGGAGACCCAGTACTTC. Full variable domain (rest looked up from reference TRBV7-9 and TRBJ2-5): DTGVSQNPRHKITKRGQNVTFRCDPISEHNRLYWYRQTLGQGPEFLTYFQNEAQLEKSRLLSDRFSAERPKGSFSTLEIQRTEQGDSAMYLCASSHEETQYFGPGTRLLVL.

This rearrangement joins TRBV5-1 to TRBJ2-5, with a possible D match to TRBD2 (5 bases). This CDR3 comprises 14 residues. V lost 0 bases, J lost 5 bases, and 11 bases lay in between. Germline V lookup: CDR1 SGHRS, CDR2 YFSETQ. The CDR3 is CASSLEGRRETQYF. The DNA of the CDR3 is TGCGCCAGCAGCTTGGAAGGACGGAGGGAGACCCAGTACTTC.

The chain recombines TRBV9 with TRBJ1-1; D might be TRBD1 (6 bases). Germline CDR1 reads SGDLS; CDR2 reads YYNGEE. Trimming left V 4 bases short and J 6 bases short, with 16 bases between. CDR3 size: 14 residues. The CDR3 DNA follows: TGTGCCAGCAGCACTCATAAGACAGGTTCTGAAGCTTTCTTT. Residues: CASSTHKTGSEAFF.

This sequence joins TRBV19 and TRBJ2-2; no clear D. The CDR3 spans 14 residues. Per germline, CDR1 LNHDA and CDR2 SQIVND (reference sequence). V was clipped by 10 bases and J by 2 bases, with 14 bases between them. The CDR3 protein is CATPGRGNTGELFF. The CDR3 nucleotides are TGTGCCACCCCAGGACGAGGCAACACCGGGGAGCTGTTTTTT.

V gene TRBV7-2 combines with J gene TRBJ1-4; weak D call: TRBD1 (5 bases). The CDR3 spans 14 residues. The V end lost 2 bases, the J end lost 7 bases, and 11 bases lay between the germline ends. From germline, CDR1 is SGHTA and CDR2 FQGNSA. The CDR3 coding sequence is TGTGCCAGCAGCTTAAGTGCTCAGGGTGAAAAACTGTTTTTT. Its protein product is CASSLSAQGEKLFF.

The CDR3 protein is CASSHGGQGLSTEAFF. The CDR3, as DNA: TGTGCCAGCAGCCACGGGGGACAGGGATTGAGCACTGAAGCTTTCTTT. The rearrangement joins TRBV11-2 to TRBJ1-1; 9 bases agree with TRBD1. The CDR3 is 16 residues long. J was trimmed by 4 bases and V by 5 bases; bases with no gene match: 11. The germline CDR1 and CDR2 sequences are SGHAT and FQNNGV.

The V and J genes are TRBV5-4 and TRBJ2-5; 7 bases agree with TRBD2. This CDR3 contains 13 residues. After removal of 0 bases from V and 4 bases from J, the junction contained 0 bases not matched to a gene. Germline loops: CDR1 SGHNT, CDR2 YYREEE (reference sequence). The CDR3 here is CASSLGGGETQYF. The CDR3 DNA sequence: TGTGCCAGCAGCTTGGGGGGGGGAGAGACCCAGTACTTC.

The rearrangement links TRBV7-2 to TRBJ1-4, with D possibly matching TRBD1 (6 bases). Germline V lookup: CDR1 SGHTA, CDR2 FQGNSA. CDR3 length: 18 amino acids. Deletions cut 4 bases from V and 5 bases from J, with 23 bases between. Written as DNA, the CDR3 is TGTGCCAGCAGCTCGTCCCCATGGTTCGGGACACTGAATGAAAAACTGTTTTTT. This encodes CASSSSPWFGTLNEKLFF.

The chain recombines TRBV28 with TRBJ2-1; maybe TRBD1 (5 bases). The CDR3 covers 15 residues. Trimming pared 2 bases from V and 3 bases from J, leaving 11 bases between. CDR1 and CDR2 (germline): MDHEN, SYDVKM. For the CDR3, the DNA is TGTGCCAGCAGTTTAACTAAGGGGAACTACAATGAGCAGTTCTTC. Translation gives CASSLTKGNYNEQFF.